Listed below are T cell receptor beta chains from one sample, sequenced in a study of siplizumab effects on memory and regulatory T cells. Profiling relied on immunoSEQ multiplex PCR, and the TCRdb table lists in-frame clones only, not all of them. The sample consists of fewer than 100,000 clones, approximately 95% of them appearing once. The sequencing sample was made of CD8+ T cells sorted from blood. The source is a human donor in good health. Each CDR3 is given with its conserved first and last residue. The D gene is left open where the match is weak. Size is omitted from some rows. Given values are once, few, many or a class for expanded clones.

D | size | J | V | CDR3 | DNA
- | - | TRBJ2-7 | TRBV5-1 | CASSTSAGSVYEQYF | TGCGCCAGCAGCACCTCGGCAGGGTCGGTTTACGAGCAGTACTTC
TRBD1 | - | TRBJ1-1 | TRBV2 | CASSDGTGVGVNTEAFF | TGTGCCAGCAGTGATGGGACAGGGGTTGGGGTTAACACTGAAGCTTTCTTT
- | - | TRBJ1-5 | TRBV28 | CASSLILSDGNQPQHF | TGTGCCAGCAGTTTAATTCTCTCCGACGGCAATCAGCCCCAGCATTTT
- | - | TRBJ2-2 | TRBV19 | CASSMGEGTGELFF | TGTGCCAGTAGTATGGGGGAAGGTACCGGGGAGCTGTTTTTT
TRBD1 | - | TRBJ2-1 | TRBV7-3 | CASSQGADSSYNEQFF | TGTGCCAGCTCACAGGGGGCGGACAGCTCCTACAATGAGCAGTTCTTC
TRBD1 | once | TRBJ1-2 | TRBV6-5 | CASSYTTGSMYGYTF | TGTGCCAGCAGTTACACGACAGGGAGTATGTATGGCTACACCTTC
- | - | TRBJ1-5 | TRBV7-9 | CASSLAFDQPQHF | TGTGCCAGCAGCTTAGCATTTGATCAGCCCCAGCATTTT
- | - | TRBJ1-5 | TRBV5-5 | CASSLDTSNQPQHF | TGTGCCAGCAGCTTGGACACCTCAAATCAGCCCCAGCATTTT
- | - | TRBJ2-7 | TRBV19 | CASSSGTTYEQYF | TGTGCCAGTAGTAGCGGGACAACCTACGAGCAGTACTTC
- | - | TRBJ2-7 | TRBV19 | CASSMAAGAGEQYF | TGTGCCAGTAGTATGGCGGCAGGCGCGGGCGAGCAGTACTTC
- | - | TRBJ2-1 | TRBV19 | CASSSGGDYNEQFF | TGTGCCAGTAGTTCAGGGGGGGATTACAATGAGCAGTTCTTC
- | - | TRBJ2-7 | TRBV28 | CASSLGRWGSYEQYF | TGTGCCAGCAGTTTGGGCAGGTGGGGCTCCTACGAGCAGTACTTC
- | - | TRBJ2-1 | TRBV7-9 | CASSPLVEIAYNEQFF | TGTGCCAGCAGCCCGCTGGTGGAGATCGCCTACAATGAGCAGTTCTTC
- | - | TRBJ2-1 | TRBV2 | CASSANPNEQFF | TGTGCCAGCAGTGCTAATCCTAATGAGCAGTTCTTC
- | - | TRBJ2-3 | TRBV11-3 | CASSSRGGPDTQYF | TGTGCCAGCAGCTCCAGGGGAGGGCCGGATACGCAGTATTTT
- | - | TRBJ1-5 | TRBV27 | CASSSGNQPQHF | TGTGCCAGCAGTTCTGGCAATCAGCCCCAGCATTTT
TRBD2 | - | TRBJ2-2 | TRBV4-2 | CASSRKLAGGYNGELFF | TGTGCCAGCAGCCGTAAACTAGCGGGAGGGTATAACGGGGAGCTGTTTTTT
- | - | TRBJ2-3 | TRBV7-7 | CASSLETGNTQYF | TGTGCTAGCAGCTTAGAGACGGGTAATACGCAGTATTTT
- | - | TRBJ2-2 | TRBV10-1 | CASSESHGTAGELFF | TGCGCCAGCAGTGAATCTCATGGAACGGCCGGGGAGCTGTTTTTT
- | - | TRBJ1-1 | TRBV2 | CASRAAVLNTEAFF | TGTGCCAGCAGGGCGGCAGTTCTGAACACTGAAGCTTTCTTT
TRBD2 | - | TRBJ2-7 | TRBV14 | CASSPSSLAGVYEQYF | TGTGCCAGCAGCCCCAGTAGTCTAGCGGGAGTCTACGAGCAGTACTTC
- | - | TRBJ2-5 | TRBV7-8 | CASSLSGPPGTQYF | TGTGCCAGCAGCTTATCAGGGCCCCCTGGGACCCAGTACTTC
- | once | TRBJ1-2 | TRBV12-5 | CASGSYGYGYTF | TGTGCTAGTGGTTCTTACGGATATGGCTACACCTTC
- | - | TRBJ2-5 | TRBV27 | CASSLSSGNQETQYF | TGTGCCAGCAGTTTATCGTCAGGGAATCAAGAGACCCAGTACTTC
- | - | TRBJ2-7 | TRBV18 | CASSLSPYF | TGTGCCAGCTCACTTTCCCCGTACTTC
- | - | TRBJ2-7 | TRBV7-9 | CASSPGSDEQYF | TGTGCCAGCAGCCCAGGGTCCGACGAGCAGTACTTC
- | - | TRBJ2-3 | TRBV10-3 | CAISERGEGHKDTQYF | TGTGCCATCAGTGAGAGGGGGGAGGGCCATAAAGATACGCAGTATTTT
- | - | TRBJ2-7 | TRBV29-1 | CSVVGSHTYEQYF | TGCAGCGTTGTGGGTTCTCATACCTACGAGCAGTACTTC
- | few | TRBJ1-1 | TRBV6-4 | CASSEALNTEAFF | TGTGCCAGCAGTGAAGCACTGAACACTGAAGCTTTCTTT
- | - | TRBJ1-1 | TRBV7-3 | CASSFRMNTEAFF | TGTGCCAGCAGCTTCCGGATGAACACTGAAGCTTTCTTT
TRBD2 | - | TRBJ2-7 | TRBV19 | CASSIGGGRPSYEQYF | TGTGCCAGTAGTATAGGGGGCGGGAGACCTTCCTACGAGCAGTACTTC